These T cell receptor beta chains were read from a single sample in a study of graft-versus-host responses after intestinal transplantation. These TCRs' antigens remain unknown. Data came from immunoSEQ multiplex PCR; TCRdb stores just in-frame clones and leaves some out. The sample has approximately 85,000 clones, 90% to 95% seen once; the top ten hold 1.1%. This specimen was unstimulated CD8+ T cells sorted from spleen or lymph node cells, taken before transplant. The receptors were sampled from a human donor who was the organ donor for an intestinal transplant. The CDR3 runs from the conserved cysteine through the conserved F or W. The order of the fields is J gene, V gene, CDR3 length, D gene, clone size, CDR3 protein, CDR3 DNA. The D gene is left open where the match is weak. Clone sizes are given selectively: once, few, many, or a class where the clone is expanded.

J: TRBJ1-1; V: TRBV19; length: 16; D: .; size: .; CDR3: CASSIGAAPYNTEAFF; DNA: TGTGCCAGTAGTATTGGGGCAGCCCCCTACAACACTGAAGCTTTCTTT
J: TRBJ1-4; V: TRBV30; length: 14; D: .; size: few; CDR3: CAWSNRWTNEKLFF; DNA: TGTGCCTGGAGCAACAGGTGGACTAATGAAAAACTGTTTTTT
J: TRBJ1-5; V: TRBV19; length: 13; D: TRBD1; size: .; CDR3: CASEDRESQPQHF; DNA: TGTGCCAGTGAGGACAGGGAAAGTCAGCCCCAGCATTTT
J: TRBJ2-1; V: TRBV19; length: 15; D: TRBD2; size: .; CDR3: CASSYPGLAFNEQFF; DNA: TGTGCCAGTAGTTACCCGGGACTAGCGTTCAATGAGCAGTTCTTC
J: TRBJ2-4; V: TRBV18; length: 15; D: .; size: .; CDR3: CASSPLRGQQNIQYF; DNA: TGTGCCAGCTCACCTCTTCGGGGTCAACAAAACATTCAGTACTTC
J: TRBJ1-1; V: TRBV5-1; length: 15; D: .; size: .; CDR3: CASSLIRGERTEAFF; DNA: TGCGCCAGCAGCTTGATCCGGGGGGAGAGGACTGAAGCTTTCTTT
J: TRBJ2-3; V: TRBV6-4; length: 14; D: .; size: .; CDR3: CASSAGTHTDTQYF; DNA: TGTGCCAGCAGTGCAGGGACACACACAGATACGCAGTATTTT
J: TRBJ1-5; V: TRBV4-1; length: 17; D: .; size: .; CDR3: CASSQDGWETDGQPQHF; DNA: TGCGCCAGCAGCCAAGATGGGTGGGAGACCGACGGTCAGCCCCAGCATTTT
J: TRBJ2-7; V: TRBV5-4; length: 15; D: .; size: .; CDR3: CASSQGTAFTYEQYF; DNA: TGTGCCAGCAGCCAAGGGACTGCATTCACCTACGAGCAGTACTTC
J: TRBJ1-5; V: TRBV28; length: 14; D: .; size: .; CDR3: CASRFVGGNQPQHF; DNA: TGTGCCAGCAGATTCGTGGGCGGCAATCAGCCCCAGCATTTT
J: TRBJ2-5; V: TRBV13; length: 16; D: TRBD2; size: .; CDR3: CASSLGGGGHQETQYF; DNA: TGTGCCAGCAGCTTAGGGGGCGGGGGTCATCAAGAGACCCAGTACTTC
J: TRBJ2-1; V: TRBV7-3; length: 17; D: .; size: .; CDR3: CASWATGQQISYNEQFF; DNA: TGTGCCAGCTGGGCGACAGGACAACAAATTTCCTACAATGAGCAGTTCTTC
J: TRBJ2-7; V: TRBV19; length: 14; D: TRBD2; size: once; CDR3: CASSIETSGDEQYF; DNA: TGTGCCAGTAGTATTGAGACTAGCGGGGACGAGCAGTACTTC
J: TRBJ2-5; V: TRBV11-2; length: 15; D: TRBD2; size: .; CDR3: CASTPGSGAGETQYF; DNA: TGTGCCAGCACCCCGGGGAGCGGGGCGGGGGAGACCCAGTACTTC
J: TRBJ1-6; V: TRBV7-9; length: 15; D: TRBD1; size: .; CDR3: CASSLEGQGASPLHF; DNA: TGTGCCAGCAGCCTAGAAGGACAGGGAGCATCACCCCTCCACTTT
J: TRBJ2-7; V: TRBV7-3; length: 13; D: .; size: .; CDR3: CASSLTVDYEQYF; DNA: TGTGCCAGCAGCTTAACGGTAGACTACGAGCAGTACTTC
J: TRBJ1-4; V: TRBV5-1; length: 13; D: .; size: .; CDR3: CASSFSLNEKLFF; DNA: TGCGCCAGCAGCTTTTCCCTTAATGAAAAACTGTTTTTT
J: TRBJ2-2; V: TRBV5-4; length: 17; D: TRBD2; size: .; CDR3: CASSLGGRGRPTGELFF; DNA: TGTGCCAGCAGCTTGGGAGGGCGCGGGAGGCCCACCGGGGAGCTGTTTTTT
J: TRBJ2-7; V: TRBV10-3; length: 18; D: .; size: .; CDR3: CAISESLSFGGPTYEQYF; DNA: TGTGCCATCAGTGAGTCGTTGAGCTTTGGCGGTCCCACCTACGAGCAGTACTTC
J: TRBJ2-1; V: TRBV19; length: 14; D: .; size: .; CDR3: CATSVGGSYNEQFF; DNA: TGTGCCACCTCAGTTGGTGGCTCCTACAATGAGCAGTTCTTC
J: TRBJ2-3; V: TRBV19; length: 15; D: TRBD2; size: .; CDR3: CASRRLAGGWDTQYF; DNA: TGTGCCAGTAGGCGACTAGCGGGAGGATGGGATACGCAGTATTTT
J: TRBJ1-4; V: TRBV27; length: 11; D: .; size: .; CDR3: CASSLGGKLFF; DNA: TGTGCCAGCAGTTTAGGGGGCAAACTGTTTTTT
J: TRBJ2-3; V: TRBV15; length: 18; D: TRBD2; size: .; CDR3: CATSSIPGLASSTDTQYF; DNA: TGTGCCACCAGCAGTATACCGGGACTAGCGTCTAGCACAGATACGCAGTATTTT
J: TRBJ1-2; V: TRBV7-9; length: 14; D: TRBD1; size: once; CDR3: CASSHRGTNYGYTF; DNA: TGTGCCAGCTCCCACAGGGGAACGAACTATGGCTACACCTTC
J: TRBJ2-7; V: TRBV27; length: 16; D: TRBD2; size: .; CDR3: CASSFSSGAFSYEQYF; DNA: TGTGCCAGCAGTTTTTCTAGCGGGGCATTCTCCTACGAGCAGTACTTC
J: TRBJ1-1; V: TRBV5-4; length: 13; D: .; size: .; CDR3: CASSLEANTEAFF; DNA: TGTGCCAGCAGCCTAGAGGCAAACACTGAAGCTTTCTTT
J: TRBJ2-7; V: TRBV19; length: 15; D: TRBD2; size: .; CDR3: CASSMATSSPYEQYF; DNA: TGTGCCAGTAGTATGGCGACTAGCTCACCCTACGAGCAGTACTTC
J: TRBJ2-1; V: TRBV6-5; length: 15; D: TRBD2; size: once; CDR3: CASSSSGRAYNEQFF; DNA: TGTGCCAGCAGTTCGAGCGGGAGAGCCTACAATGAGCAGTTCTTC
J: TRBJ1-3; V: TRBV19; length: 16; D: .; size: .; CDR3: CASIGRGGTSGNTIYF; DNA: TGTGCCAGTATTGGTCGTGGAGGGACCTCTGGAAACACCATATATTTT
J: TRBJ2-3; V: TRBV6-5; length: 10; D: .; size: .; CDR3: CASRAGTQYF; DNA: TGTGCCAGCAGAGCGGGTACGCAGTATTTT
J: TRBJ1-4; V: TRBV4-1; length: 17; D: .; size: few; CDR3: CASSQEQGGVVNEKLFF; DNA: TGCGCCAGCAGCCAAGAACAAGGGGGGGTGGTTAATGAAAAACTGTTTTTT